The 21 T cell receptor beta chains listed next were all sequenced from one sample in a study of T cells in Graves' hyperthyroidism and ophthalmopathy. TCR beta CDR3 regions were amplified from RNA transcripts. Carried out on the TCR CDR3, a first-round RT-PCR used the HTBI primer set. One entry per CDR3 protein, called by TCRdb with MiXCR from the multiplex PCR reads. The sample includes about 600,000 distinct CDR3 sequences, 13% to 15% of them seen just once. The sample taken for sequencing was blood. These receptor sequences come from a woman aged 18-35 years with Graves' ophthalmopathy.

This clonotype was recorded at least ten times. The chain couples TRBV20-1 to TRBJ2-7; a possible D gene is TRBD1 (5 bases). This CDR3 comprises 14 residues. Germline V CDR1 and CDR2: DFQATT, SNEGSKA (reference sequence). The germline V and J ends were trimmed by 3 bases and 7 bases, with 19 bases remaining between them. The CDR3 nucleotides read TGCAGTGCTAGGGGCCAGGGCTCTACTACGGAGCAGTACTTC. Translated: CSARGQGSTTEQYF.

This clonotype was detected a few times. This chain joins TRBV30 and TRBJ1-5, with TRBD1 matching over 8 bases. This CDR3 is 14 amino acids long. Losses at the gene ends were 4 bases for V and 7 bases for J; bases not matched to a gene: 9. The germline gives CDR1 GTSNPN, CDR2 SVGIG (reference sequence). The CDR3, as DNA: TGTGCCTGGAAGACAGGGGAGGATCGCCAGCCCCAGCATTTT. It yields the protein CAWKTGEDRQPQHF. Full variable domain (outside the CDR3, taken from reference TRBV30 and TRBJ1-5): SQTIHQWPATLVQPVGSPLSLECTVEGTSNPNLYWYRQAAGRGLQLLFYSVGIGQISSEVPQNLSASRPQDRQFILSSKKLLLSDSGFYLCAWKTGEDRQPQHFGDGTRLSIL.

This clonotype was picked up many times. DNA for the CDR3: TGTGCCAGCAGTTTATTATTTTTTACGCAGTATTTT. Translation gives CASSLLFFTQYF. V and J are TRBV28 and TRBJ2-3, with D uncertain. CDR3 length equals 12 residues. Trimming cost V 1 base and J 8 bases, with 7 bases left between them. The germline V gene has CDR1 MDHEN and CDR2 SYDVKM.

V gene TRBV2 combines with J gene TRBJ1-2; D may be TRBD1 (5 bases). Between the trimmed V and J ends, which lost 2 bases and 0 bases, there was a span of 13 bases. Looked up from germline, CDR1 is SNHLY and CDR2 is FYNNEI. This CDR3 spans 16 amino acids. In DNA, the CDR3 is TGTGCCAGCAGTGAAACCGGGGCAGCAGCTAACTATGGCTACACCTTC. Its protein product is CASSETGAAANYGYTF. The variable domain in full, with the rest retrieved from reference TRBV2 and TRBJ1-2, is EPEVTQTPSHQVTQMGQEVILRCVPISNHLYFYWYRQILGQKVEFLVSFYNNEISEKSEIFDDQFSVERPDGSNFTLKIRSTKLEDSAMYFCASSETGAAANYGYTFGSGTRLTVV.

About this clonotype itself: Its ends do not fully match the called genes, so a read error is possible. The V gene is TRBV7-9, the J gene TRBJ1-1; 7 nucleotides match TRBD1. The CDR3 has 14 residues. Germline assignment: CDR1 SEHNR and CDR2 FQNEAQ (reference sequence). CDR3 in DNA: TGCGCCAGCAGCCAAGATTTGGACAGGCCTGAGGCTTTCTTT. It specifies CASSQDLDRPEAFF.

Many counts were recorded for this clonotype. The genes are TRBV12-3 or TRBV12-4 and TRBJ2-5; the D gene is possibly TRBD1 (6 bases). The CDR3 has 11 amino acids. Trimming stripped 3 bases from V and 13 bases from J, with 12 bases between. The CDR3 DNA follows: TGTGCCAGCAGTTTTGGACACAGGGTGTACTTC. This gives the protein CASSFGHRVYF.

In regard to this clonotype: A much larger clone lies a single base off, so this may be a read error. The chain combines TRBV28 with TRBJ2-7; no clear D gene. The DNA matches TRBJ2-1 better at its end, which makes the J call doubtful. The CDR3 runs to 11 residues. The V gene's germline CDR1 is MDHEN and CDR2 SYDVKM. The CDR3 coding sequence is TGTGCCACCACATCACGCTACGAGCAGTTCTTC. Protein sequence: CATTSRYEQFF.

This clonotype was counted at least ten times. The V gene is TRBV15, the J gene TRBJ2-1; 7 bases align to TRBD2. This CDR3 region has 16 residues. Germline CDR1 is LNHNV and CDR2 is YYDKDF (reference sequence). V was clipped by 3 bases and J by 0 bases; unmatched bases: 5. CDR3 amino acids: CATSRGGRSSYNEQFF. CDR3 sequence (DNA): TGTGCCACCAGCAGGGGAGGGCGGAGCTCCTACAATGAGCAGTTCTTC.

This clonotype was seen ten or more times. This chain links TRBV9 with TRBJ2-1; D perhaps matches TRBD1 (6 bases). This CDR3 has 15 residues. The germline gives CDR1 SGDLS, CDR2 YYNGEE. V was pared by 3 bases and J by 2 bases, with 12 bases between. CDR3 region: CASSGVRGPYNEQFF. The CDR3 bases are TGTGCCAGCAGCGGGGTCAGGGGCCCCTACAATGAGCAGTTCTTC.

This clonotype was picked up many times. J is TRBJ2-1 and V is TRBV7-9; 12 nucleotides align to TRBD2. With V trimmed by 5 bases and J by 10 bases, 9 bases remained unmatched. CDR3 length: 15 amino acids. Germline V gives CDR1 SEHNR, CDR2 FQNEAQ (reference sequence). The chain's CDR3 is CASSGGLAGLPEQFF. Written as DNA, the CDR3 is TGTGCCAGCAGCGGAGGACTAGCGGGACTGCCGGAGCAGTTCTTC.

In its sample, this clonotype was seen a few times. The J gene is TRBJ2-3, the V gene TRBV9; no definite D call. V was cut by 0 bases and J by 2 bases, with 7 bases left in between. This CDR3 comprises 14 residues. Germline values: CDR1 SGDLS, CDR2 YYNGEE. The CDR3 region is CASSVDPHTDTQYF. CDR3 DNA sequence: TGTGCCAGCAGCGTAGATCCCCACACAGATACGCAGTATTTT.

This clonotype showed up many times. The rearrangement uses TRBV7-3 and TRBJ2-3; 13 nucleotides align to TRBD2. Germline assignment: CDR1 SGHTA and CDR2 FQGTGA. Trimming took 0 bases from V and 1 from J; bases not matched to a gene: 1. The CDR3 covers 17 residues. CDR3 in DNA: TGTGCCAGCAGCTTAACGGGACTAGCGGGACGCACAGATACGCAGTATTTT. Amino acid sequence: CASSLTGLAGRTDTQYF.

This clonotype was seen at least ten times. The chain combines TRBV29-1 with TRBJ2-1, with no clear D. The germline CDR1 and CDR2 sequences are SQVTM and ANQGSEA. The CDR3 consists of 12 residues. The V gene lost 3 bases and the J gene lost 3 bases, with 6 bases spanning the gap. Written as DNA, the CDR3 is TGCAGCGTTGAGGTGATCTACAATGAGCAGTTCTTC. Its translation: CSVEVIYNEQFF.

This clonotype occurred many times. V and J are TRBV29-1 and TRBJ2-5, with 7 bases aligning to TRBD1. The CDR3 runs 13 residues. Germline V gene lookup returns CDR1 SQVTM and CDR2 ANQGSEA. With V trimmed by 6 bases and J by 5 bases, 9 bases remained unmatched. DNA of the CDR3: TGCAGCGTGACCCGACAGGGCCTGGAGACCCAGTACTTC. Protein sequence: CSVTRQGLETQYF.

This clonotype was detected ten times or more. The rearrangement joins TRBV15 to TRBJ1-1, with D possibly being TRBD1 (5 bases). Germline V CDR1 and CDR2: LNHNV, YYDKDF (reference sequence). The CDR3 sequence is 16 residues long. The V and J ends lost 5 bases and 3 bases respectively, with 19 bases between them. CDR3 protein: CATSPYGPGWDTEAFF. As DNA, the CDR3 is TGTGCCACCAGCCCGTACGGCCCAGGGTGGGACACTGAAGCTTTCTTT. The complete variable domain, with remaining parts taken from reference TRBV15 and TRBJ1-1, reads DAMVIQNPRYQVTQFGKPVTLSCSQTLNHNVMYWYQQKSSQAPKLLFHYYDKDFNNEADTPDNFQSRRPNTSFCFLDIRSPGLGDTAMYLCATSPYGPGWDTEAFFGQGTRLTVV.

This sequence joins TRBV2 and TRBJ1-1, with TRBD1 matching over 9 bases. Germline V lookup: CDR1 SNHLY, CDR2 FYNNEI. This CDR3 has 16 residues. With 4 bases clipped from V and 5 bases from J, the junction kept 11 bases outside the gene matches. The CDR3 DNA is TGTGCCAGCAGTGGACGACAGGGGGGCGCGGATACTGAAGCTTTCTTT. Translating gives CASSGRQGGADTEAFF. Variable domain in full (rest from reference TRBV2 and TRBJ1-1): EPEVTQTPSHQVTQMGQEVILRCVPISNHLYFYWYRQILGQKVEFLVSFYNNEISEKSEIFDDQFSVERPDGSNFTLKIRSTKLEDSAMYFCASSGRQGGADTEAFFGQGTRLTVV.

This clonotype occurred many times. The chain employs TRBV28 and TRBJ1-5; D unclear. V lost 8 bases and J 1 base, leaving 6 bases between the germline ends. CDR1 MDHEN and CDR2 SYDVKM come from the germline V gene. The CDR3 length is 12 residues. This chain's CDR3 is CASAGSNQPQHF. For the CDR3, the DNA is TGTGCCAGCGCTGGGAGCAATCAGCCCCAGCATTTT.

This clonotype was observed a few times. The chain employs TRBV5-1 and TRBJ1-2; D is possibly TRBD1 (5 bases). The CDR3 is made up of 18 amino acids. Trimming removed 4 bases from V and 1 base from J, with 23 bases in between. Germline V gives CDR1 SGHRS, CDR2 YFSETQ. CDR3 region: CASSLGAPGTDVNYGYTF. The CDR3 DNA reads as TGCGCCAGCAGCCTTGGGGCCCCAGGGACGGATGTTAACTATGGCTACACCTTC. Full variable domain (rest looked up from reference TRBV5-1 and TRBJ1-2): KAGVTQTPRYLIKTRGQQVTLSCSPISGHRSVSWYQQTPGQGLQFLFEYFSETQRNKGNFPGRFSGRQFSNSRSEMNVSTLELGDSALYLCASSLGAPGTDVNYGYTFGSGTRLTVV.

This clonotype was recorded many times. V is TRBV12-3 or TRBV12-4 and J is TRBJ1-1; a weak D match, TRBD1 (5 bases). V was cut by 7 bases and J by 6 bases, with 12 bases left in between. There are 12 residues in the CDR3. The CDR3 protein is CASTLGGPEAFF. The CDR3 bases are TGTGCCAGCACCCTCGGGGGTCCTGAAGCTTTCTTT.

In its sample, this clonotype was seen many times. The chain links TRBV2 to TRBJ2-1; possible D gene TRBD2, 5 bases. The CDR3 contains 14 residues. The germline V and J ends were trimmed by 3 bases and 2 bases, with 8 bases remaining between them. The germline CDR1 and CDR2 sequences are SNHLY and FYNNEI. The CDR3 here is CASSESGTYNEQFF. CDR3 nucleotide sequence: TGTGCCAGCAGTGAGAGCGGTACCTACAATGAGCAGTTCTTC. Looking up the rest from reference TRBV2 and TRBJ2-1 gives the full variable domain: EPEVTQTPSHQVTQMGQEVILRCVPISNHLYFYWYRQILGQKVEFLVSFYNNEISEKSEIFDDQFSVERPDGSNFTLKIRSTKLEDSAMYFCASSESGTYNEQFFGPGTRLTVL.

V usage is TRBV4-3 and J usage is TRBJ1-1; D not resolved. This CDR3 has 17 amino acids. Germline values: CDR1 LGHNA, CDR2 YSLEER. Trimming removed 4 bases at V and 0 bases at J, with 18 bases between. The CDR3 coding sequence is TGCGCCAGCAGCCGCACGGGAGGGTGGGGAATGAACACTGAAGCTTTCTTT. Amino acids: CASSRTGGWGMNTEAFF.